This TCR beta chain comes out of a study of T cells after posttransplantation cyclophosphamide. Method: immunoSEQ multiplex PCR; TCRdb's copy keeps in-frame clones and lacks some. The sample yields about 53,000 clones, around 84% seen once. CDR1 SGDLS and CDR2 YYNGEE come from the germline V gene. V was pared by 5 bases and J by 8 bases, with 11 bases of the junction left unmatched. CDR3 length equals 16 residues. Remarks on this clone: Its antigen is not identified.

Study conclusions and caveats: Donor CD8+ memory clones often dominated recipient blood repertoires at later times.

This sequence originates from a man aged 25-45 years with a blood cancer, CMV-positive, and with a related stem cell donor. The chain employs TRBV9 and TRBJ2-1; 12 bases fit TRBD2. Sequencing was done on a sample of PBMCs. This chain's CDR3 is CASSLEGTSGWDEQFF. In DNA, the CDR3 is TGTGCCAGCAGTTTAGAGGGGACTAGCGGGTGGGATGAGCAGTTCTTC.